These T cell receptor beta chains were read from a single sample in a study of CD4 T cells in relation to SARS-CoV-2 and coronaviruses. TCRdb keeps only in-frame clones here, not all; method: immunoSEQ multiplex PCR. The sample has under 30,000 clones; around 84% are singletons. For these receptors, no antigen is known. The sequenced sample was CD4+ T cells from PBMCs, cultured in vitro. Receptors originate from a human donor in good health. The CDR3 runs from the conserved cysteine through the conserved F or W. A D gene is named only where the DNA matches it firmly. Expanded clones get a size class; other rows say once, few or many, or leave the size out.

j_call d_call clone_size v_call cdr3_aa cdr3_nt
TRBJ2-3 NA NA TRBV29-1 CSVEDGLYF TGCAGCGTTGAGGACGGTTTGTATTTT
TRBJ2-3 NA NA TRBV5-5 CASSLAGQATQYF TGTGCCAGCAGCTTGGCCGGGCAGGCCACGCAGTATTTT
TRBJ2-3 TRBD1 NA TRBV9 CASSVWDSDTDTQYF TGTGCCAGCAGCGTTTGGGACAGCGACACAGATACGCAGTATTTT
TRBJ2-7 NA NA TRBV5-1 CASSPDSFYEQYF TGCGCCAGCAGCCCTGACTCGTTCTACGAGCAGTACTTC
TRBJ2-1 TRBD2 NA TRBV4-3 CASSQARGGILNEQFF TGCGCCAGCAGCCAAGCTCGGGGGGGGATTCTGAATGAGCAGTTCTTC
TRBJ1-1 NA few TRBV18 CASSLGGKSEAFF TGTGCCAGCTCCCTGGGAGGGAAGTCTGAAGCTTTCTTT
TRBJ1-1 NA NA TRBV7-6 CAIGGIEAFF TGTGCCATTGGGGGCATTGAAGCTTTCTTT
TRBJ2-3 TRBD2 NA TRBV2 CASSLAGGTDTQYF TGTGCCAGCAGTCTAGCGGGGGGCACAGATACGCAGTATTTT
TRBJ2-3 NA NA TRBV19 CATSRAGVTDTQYF TGTGCCACCTCGAGGGCAGGGGTGACAGATACGCAGTATTTT
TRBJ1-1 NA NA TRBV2 CASRVRERGRNTEAFF TGTGCCAGCAGAGTGAGAGAGCGGGGGAGGAACACTGAAGCTTTCTTT
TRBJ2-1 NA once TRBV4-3 CASSQASVSYNEQFF TGCGCCAGCAGCCAAGCTAGCGTCTCCTACAATGAGCAGTTCTTC
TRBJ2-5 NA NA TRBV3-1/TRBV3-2 CASSPGTPLETQYF TGTGCCAGCAGCCCCGGGACCCCGCTGGAGACCCAGTACTTC
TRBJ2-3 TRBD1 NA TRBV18 CASSGTGSTDTQYF TGTGCCAGCTCCGGGACAGGGAGCACAGATACGCAGTATTTT
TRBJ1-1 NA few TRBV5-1 CASSREGDTEAFF TGCGCCAGCAGCCGGGAAGGGGACACTGAAGCTTTCTTT
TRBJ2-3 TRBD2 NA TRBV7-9 CASSLDLAGGMTDTQYF TGTGCCAGCAGCTTAGATCTAGCGGGAGGTATGACAGATACGCAGTATTTT
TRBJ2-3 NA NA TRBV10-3 CAISDSLGPDTQYF TGTGCCATCAGTGACTCCTTGGGCCCAGATACGCAGTATTTT